One and the same sample provided the 32 T cell receptor beta chains below, sequenced in a study of blood T cell repertoires in COVID-19. Repertoires were generated with immunoSEQ multiplex PCR, while TCRdb's copy carries only in-frame clones and drops some. The sample comprises 430,000 or so clones, about 90% of which are singletons, and 0.75% to 0.85% rests with the top ten. Material: peripheral blood. The receptors here all came from a young man with COVID-19, enrolled during active disease.

V usage is TRBV12-5 and J usage is TRBJ2-3, with 12 bases aligning to TRBD2. CDR1 and CDR2 (germline): LGHNT, FRNRAP. The V segment lost 0 bases and the J segment 3 bases; nucleotides outside the gene matches: 10. This CDR3 is built from 19 residues. The DNA for the CDR3 is TGTGCTAGTGGTTTGGTATGGCTGACTAGCGGGGGAGGGACAGATACGCAGTATTTT. Amino acid sequence: CASGLVWLTSGGGTDTQYF.

This sequence joins TRBV7-2 and TRBJ1-1; the match to TRBD1 covers 9 bases. CDR3 size: 16 residues. Germline V gives CDR1 SGHTA, CDR2 FQGNSA. The V and J ends lost 0 bases and 4 bases, in that order; junction bases with no gene match: 6. CDR3 residues: CASSLAPWDRATEAFF. The CDR3 DNA is TGTGCCAGCAGCTTAGCGCCGTGGGACAGGGCCACTGAAGCTTTCTTT.

V and J are TRBV5-3 and TRBJ2-5, with D perhaps TRBD2 (6 bases). TRBV5-3 is noted as an ORF with a role that remains uncertain. The CDR3 has 13 amino acids. With 3 bases removed from V and 8 bases from J, the gap between germline ends came to 14 bases. CDR3 amino acids: CARSWGQRVTQYF. The CDR3 region has the DNA TGTGCCAGAAGCTGGGGTCAGCGGGTAACCCAGTACTTC.

The chain is built from TRBV19 and TRBJ1-2, with TRBD1 as a possible D gene (5 bases). The CDR3 spans 13 residues. CDR1 is LNHDA, CDR2 SQIVND, per germline (reference sequence). V dropped 6 bases and J dropped 3 bases, with 11 bases sitting between them. CDR3 DNA: TGTGCCAGTAGCACTACAGGCCACTATGGCTACACCTTC. Its translation: CASSTTGHYGYTF.

This clone was seen just once. The chain couples TRBV7-9 to TRBJ2-5; D might be TRBD2 (6 bases). Trimming removed 5 bases at V and 9 bases at J, with 16 bases between. The CDR3 covers 13 residues. Germline V gives CDR1 SEHNR, CDR2 FQNEAQ (reference sequence). CDR3: CASSTRRDWAQYF. In DNA form, the CDR3 reads TGTGCCAGCAGCACTAGGAGGGACTGGGCCCAGTACTTC.

The chain links TRBV27 to TRBJ2-1, with 9 bases matching TRBD1. The CDR3 has 15 residues. Germline V lookup: CDR1 MNHEY, CDR2 SMNVEV (reference sequence). The V gene end was trimmed by 4 bases and the J gene end by 8 bases; junction bases not matched to a gene: 9. CDR3 coding DNA: TGTGCCAGCAGTTCATGGGACAGGGATACAGATGAGCAGTTCTTC. Amino acids: CASSSWDRDTDEQFF.

This clone has just a few counts. The rearrangement links TRBV3-1 (or the pseudogene TRBV3-2) to TRBJ2-1; 11 positions agree with TRBD2. V was clipped by 1 base and J by 0 bases; unmatched bases: 8. CDR1 and CDR2 (germline): LGHDT, YNNKEL (reference sequence). CDR3 size: 19 residues. In DNA form, the CDR3 reads TGTGCCAGCAGCCAAGTAGCCGGGACTAGCGGCCTCTCCTACAATGAGCAGTTCTTC. This sequence encodes CASSQVAGTSGLSYNEQFF.

This clone was seen a single time. The V call is TRBV4-2, the J call TRBJ2-7; D call uncertain. From germline, CDR1 is LGHNA and CDR2 YNFKEQ. The V gene lost 1 base and the J gene lost 4 bases, with 5 bases spanning the gap. CDR3 length: 12 amino acids. The CDR3 protein is CASSQVGYEQYF. In nucleotides, the CDR3 is TGTGCCAGCAGCCAAGTCGGGTACGAGCAGTACTTC.

The V and J genes are TRBV6-5 and TRBJ1-5; TRBD1 agrees at 7 bases. V lost 6 bases and J lost 5; bases outside the gene matches: 7. The germline gives CDR1 MNHEY, CDR2 SVGAGI. This CDR3 is 14 amino acids long. This CDR3 reads CASSETGSYQPQHF. Here the CDR3 DNA reads TGTGCCAGCAGCGAGACAGGGAGTTATCAGCCCCAGCATTTT.

The V gene is TRBV20-1, the J gene TRBJ2-1; 8 bases are shared with TRBD2. After removal of 3 bases from V and 9 bases from J, the junction contained 19 bases not matched to a gene. Per the germline V gene, CDR1 is DFQATT and CDR2 is SNEGSKA (reference sequence). This CDR3 is built from 17 residues. The CDR3 protein is CSASSSRVRGGRGEQFF. The DNA for the CDR3 is TGCAGTGCTAGTAGCTCCAGGGTCCGGGGGGGCCGCGGTGAGCAGTTCTTC.

This clone was observed a handful of times. The J gene is TRBJ1-5, the V gene TRBV11-2; tentatively, D is TRBD1 (5 bases). Germline V gene lookup returns CDR1 SGHAT and CDR2 FQNNGV. Trimming cost V 4 bases and J 2 bases, with 9 bases left between them. The CDR3 consists of 14 residues. CDR3 coding DNA: TGTGCCAGCAGCTCAGGGTGGGGCAATCAGCCCCAGCATTTT. This gives the protein CASSSGWGNQPQHF. Full variable domain (remainder filled in from reference TRBV11-2 and TRBJ1-5): EAGVAQSPRYKIIEKRQSVAFWCNPISGHATLYWYQQILGQGPKLLIQFQNNGVVDDSQLPKDRFSAERLKGVDSTLKIQPAKLEDSAVYLCASSSGWGNQPQHFGDGTRLSIL.

The V call is TRBV25-1, the J call TRBJ2-2; 10 bases align to TRBD2. With V trimmed by 3 bases and J by 4 bases, 5 bases remained unmatched. The length of the CDR3 is 16 residues. CDR1 is MGHDK, CDR2 SYGVNS, per germline. In DNA form, the CDR3 reads TGTGCCAGCAGTGATGAGCGGGGGGGCGCCACCGGGGAGCTGTTTTTT. Translation: CASSDERGGATGELFF.

This sequence joins TRBV19 and TRBJ1-5; D gene uncertain. In germline, CDR1 is LNHDA, CDR2 SQIVND (reference sequence). Trimming left V 1 base short and J 0 bases short, with 4 bases between. There are 14 residues in the CDR3. The CDR3 protein is CASSIVGSNQPQHF. CDR3 bases: TGTGCCAGTAGTATAGTCGGTAGCAATCAGCCCCAGCATTTT.

The chain joins TRBV7-2 to TRBJ2-2; weak D call: TRBD2 (6 bases). Germline-derived CDR1 and CDR2 are SGHTA and FQGNSA. This CDR3 comprises 16 residues. The V end was cut by 6 bases, the J end by 4 bases, with 18 bases between. The CDR3 is CASRFLWGDPTGELFF. The CDR3 DNA sequence: TGTGCCAGCAGATTCCTCTGGGGGGACCCCACCGGGGAGCTGTTTTTT.

The chain combines TRBV4-1 with TRBJ2-7; 8 nucleotides align to TRBD1. Germline lookup yields CDR1 MGHRA and CDR2 YSYEKL. V was pared by 5 bases and J by 2 bases, with 8 bases of the junction left unmatched. The CDR3 consists of 15 residues. The CDR3 sequence is CASSSDRGITYEQYF. The CDR3 coding sequence is TGCGCCAGCAGCAGCGACAGGGGAATAACCTACGAGCAGTACTTC.

The chain links TRBV19 to TRBJ1-2; TRBD1 is a possible D gene (5 bases). V was pared by 3 bases and J by 2 bases, with 7 bases between. The CDR3 contains 13 residues. Germline V CDR1 and CDR2: LNHDA, SQIVND (reference sequence). DNA for the CDR3: TGTGCCAGTAGTATTCGACAGAACTATGGCTACACCTTC. Protein: CASSIRQNYGYTF.

This chain uses TRBV2 with TRBJ2-3; perhaps TRBD1 as D (5 bases). V was pared by 8 bases and J by 0 bases, with 9 bases between. The germline CDR1 and CDR2 sequences are SNHLY and FYNNEI. This CDR3 contains 13 residues. DNA for the CDR3: TGTGCCAGCTCACAGGACAGCACAGATACGCAGTATTTT. Amino acids: CASSQDSTDTQYF.

The rearrangement uses TRBV6-1 and TRBJ2-2; D possibly corresponds to TRBD1 (7 bases). V shed 3 bases and J shed 5 bases, with 19 bases lying between them. This CDR3 comprises 17 residues. Germline values: CDR1 MNHNS, CDR2 SASEGT. The CDR3 here is CASSDGRRGPETGELFF. The CDR3, as DNA: TGTGCCAGCAGTGACGGGAGAAGGGGGCCTGAAACCGGGGAGCTGTTTTTT.

The rearrangement uses TRBV5-5 and TRBJ2-2; 8 nucleotides agree with TRBD1. The V gene end was trimmed by 1 base and the J gene end by 3 bases; junction bases not matched to a gene: 5. The CDR3 runs to 16 residues. Germline values: CDR1 SGHKS, CDR2 YYEKEE (reference sequence). Here the CDR3 DNA reads TGTGCCAGCAGCTTGCACCTGACAGGGGACACCGGGGAGCTGTTTTTT. This gives the protein CASSLHLTGDTGELFF.

The chain has TRBV9 and TRBJ2-1; weak D call: TRBD2 (5 bases). Per germline, CDR1 SGDLS and CDR2 YYNGEE. Between the trimmed V and J ends, which lost 2 bases and 6 bases, there was a span of 15 bases. The CDR3 contains 15 residues. The CDR3 is CASSVQAVMSNEQFF. CDR3 DNA: TGTGCCAGCAGCGTTCAAGCGGTTATGTCCAATGAGCAGTTCTTC.

This chain connects TRBV9 to TRBJ1-6; no clear D. The germline CDR1 and CDR2 sequences are SGDLS and YYNGEE. There are 12 residues in the CDR3. V was pared by 3 bases and J by 8 bases, with 6 bases between. The CDR3 DNA is TGTGCCAGCAGCGGCGCGGATTCACCCCTCCACTTT. This gives the protein CASSGADSPLHF.

This sequence joins TRBV7-9 and TRBJ1-6; TRBD1 agrees at 9 bases. The J segment lost 7 bases and the V segment lost 5 bases, leaving 6 bases of the junction unmatched. The CDR3 contains 15 residues. Looked up from germline, CDR1 is SEHNR and CDR2 is FQNEAQ (reference sequence). In DNA form, the CDR3 reads TGTGCCAGCAGCCCCCTCGGACAGGGGAATTCACCCCTCCACTTT. Translating gives CASSPLGQGNSPLHF. Complete variable domain (other parts from reference TRBV7-9 and TRBJ1-6): DTGVSQNPRHKITKRGQNVTFRCDPISEHNRLYWYRQTLGQGPEFLTYFQNEAQLEKSRLLSDRFSAERPKGSFSTLEIQRTEQGDSAMYLCASSPLGQGNSPLHFGNGTRLTVT.

This chain uses TRBV5-4 with TRBJ2-1; 9 bases are a match to TRBD2. After removal of 3 bases from V and 8 bases from J, the junction contained 3 bases not matched to a gene. Germline CDR1 and CDR2: SGHNT and YYREEE (reference sequence). The CDR3 runs 13 residues. CDR3 nucleotides: TGTGCCAGCAGCTCCAGACTAGCGGATGAGCAGTTCTTC. Translating it yields CASSSRLADEQFF.

The rearrangement uses TRBV25-1 and TRBJ2-1, with 8 bases identical to TRBD2. The junction had 7 bases not matched to a gene; V was cut back by 3 bases and J by 6 bases. Looked up from germline, CDR1 is MGHDK and CDR2 is SYGVNS. The CDR3 covers 15 residues. CDR3 nucleotides: TGTGCCAGCAGTGAGTGGCGGGGGGACGGCAATGAGCAGTTCTTC. Protein sequence: CASSEWRGDGNEQFF. The full variable domain, with the rest looked up from reference TRBV25-1 and TRBJ2-1, is EADIYQTPRYLVIGTGKKITLECSQTMGHDKMYWYQQDPGMELHLIHYSYGVNSTEKGDLSSESTVSRIRTEHFPLTLESARPSHTSQYLCASSEWRGDGNEQFFGPGTRLTVL.

The rearrangement links TRBV30 to TRBJ2-4; no clear D. The length of the CDR3 is 14 residues. The germline V and J ends were trimmed by 2 bases and 4 bases, with 12 bases remaining between them. Per germline, CDR1 GTSNPN and CDR2 SVGIG (reference sequence). The CDR3 region has the DNA TGTGCCTGGAGTATGTTGAGGCGGAAAAACATTCAGTACTTC. It translates to CAWSMLRRKNIQYF.

CDR3 amino acids: CATSDSRGSNTGELFF. The CDR3 nucleotides are TGTGCCACCAGTGATTCTAGGGGTTCTAACACCGGGGAGCTGTTTTTT. The chain recombines TRBV24-1 with TRBJ2-2; weak D call: TRBD1 (5 bases). This CDR3 comprises 16 residues. Germline assignment: CDR1 KGHDR and CDR2 SFDVKD. Trimming stripped 2 bases from V and 2 bases from J, with 11 bases between.

CDR3 bases: TGTGCCAGCTCTCTCTTGGTGGGGACAGATGAAGCTTTCTTT. Its translation is CASSLLVGTDEAFF. The chain joins TRBV7-6 to TRBJ1-1, with 7 bases identical to TRBD1. The germline gives CDR1 SGHVS, CDR2 FNYEAQ. The CDR3 extends over 14 amino acids. V shed 8 bases, J shed 7 bases, and the junction held 13 bases outside the gene matches.

This clone showed up just once. The chain joins TRBV11-2 to TRBJ1-1, with a tentative D call TRBD1 (5 bases). V lost 4 bases, J lost 3 bases, and 9 bases lay in between. Germline V gene data show CDR1 as SGHAT and CDR2 as FQNNGV. This CDR3 has 13 residues. The CDR3 DNA sequence: TGTGCCAGCAGCTCGCAGGGTCACACTGAAGCTTTCTTT. Amino acid sequence: CASSSQGHTEAFF.

V gene TRBV5-1 combines with J gene TRBJ2-1, with TRBD2 identical over 11 bases. The CDR3 runs 16 residues. V lost 4 bases, J lost 1 base, and 4 bases stayed unmatched. Germline lookup yields CDR1 SGHRS and CDR2 YFSETQ. The CDR3 nucleotides read TGCGCCAGCAGCCCGGGACTAGCGGTTTCCTACAATGAGCAGTTCTTC. Residues: CASSPGLAVSYNEQFF.

J is TRBJ2-3 and V is TRBV9; D possibly corresponds to TRBD2 (6 bases). The CDR3 is made up of 16 amino acids. The germline V gene has CDR1 SGDLS and CDR2 YYNGEE. V was cut by 3 bases and J by 4 bases, with 18 bases left in between. In DNA form, the CDR3 reads TGTGCCAGCAGCGCCCGTCGGGACTTAGTAGCAGATACGCAGTATTTT. Translated: CASSARRDLVADTQYF. Combining the CDR3 with reference TRBV9 and TRBJ2-3 gives the whole variable domain DSGVTQTPKHLITATGQRVTLRCSPRSGDLSVYWYQQSLDQGLQFLIQYYNGEERAKGNILERFSAQQFPDLHSELNLSSLELGDSALYFCASSARRDLVADTQYFGPGTRLTVL.

V gene TRBV3-1 (or the pseudogene TRBV3-2) combines with J gene TRBJ1-2, with D tentatively TRBD1 (6 bases). The CDR3 has 15 residues. Trimming took 1 base from V and 7 from J, leaving 16 bases between them. Germline CDR1 reads LGHDT; CDR2 reads YNNKEL (reference sequence). The DNA for the CDR3 is TGTGCCAGCAGCCAAGTGGCCAGGGGATTTGCTGGCTACACCTTC. Protein sequence: CASSQVARGFAGYTF.

The rearrangement joins TRBV7-9 to TRBJ2-1, with D possibly TRBD1 on 5 matching bases. Germline values: CDR1 SEHNR, CDR2 FQNEAQ (reference sequence). The germline V and J ends were trimmed by 2 bases and 0 bases, with 11 bases remaining between them. There are 16 residues in the CDR3. In nucleotides, the CDR3 is TGTGCCAGCAGCTTATTGGGGCACTACTCCTACAATGAGCAGTTCTTC. As protein: CASSLLGHYSYNEQFF.